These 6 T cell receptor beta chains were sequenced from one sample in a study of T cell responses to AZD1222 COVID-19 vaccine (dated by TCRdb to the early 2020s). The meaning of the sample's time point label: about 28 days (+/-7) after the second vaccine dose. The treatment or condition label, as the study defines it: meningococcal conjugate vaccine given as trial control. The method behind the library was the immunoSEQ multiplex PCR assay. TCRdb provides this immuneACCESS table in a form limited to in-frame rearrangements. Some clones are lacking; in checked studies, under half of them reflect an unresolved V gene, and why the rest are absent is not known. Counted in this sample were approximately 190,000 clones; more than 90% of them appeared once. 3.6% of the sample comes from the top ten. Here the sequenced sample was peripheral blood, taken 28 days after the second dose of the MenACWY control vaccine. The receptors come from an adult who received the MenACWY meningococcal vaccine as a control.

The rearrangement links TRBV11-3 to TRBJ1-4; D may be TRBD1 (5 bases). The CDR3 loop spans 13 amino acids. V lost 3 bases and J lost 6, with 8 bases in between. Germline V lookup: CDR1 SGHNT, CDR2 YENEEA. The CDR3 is CASSFDSYEKLFF. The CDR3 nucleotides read TGTGCCAGCAGCTTCGACAGTTATGAAAAACTGTTTTTT.

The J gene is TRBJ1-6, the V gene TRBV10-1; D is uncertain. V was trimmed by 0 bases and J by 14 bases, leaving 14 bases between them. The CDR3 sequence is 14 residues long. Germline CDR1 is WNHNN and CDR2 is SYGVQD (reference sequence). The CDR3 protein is CASSESVLCGALHF. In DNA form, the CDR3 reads TGCGCCAGCAGTGAGTCGGTCCTTTGTGGGGCCCTCCACTTT.

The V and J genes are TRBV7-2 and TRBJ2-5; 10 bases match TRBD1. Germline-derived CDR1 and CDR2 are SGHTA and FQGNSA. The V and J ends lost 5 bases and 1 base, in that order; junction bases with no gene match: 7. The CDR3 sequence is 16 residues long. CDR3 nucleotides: TGTGCCAGCAGCCACGGACAGGGGGATGCCCAAGAGACCCAGTACTTC. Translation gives CASSHGQGDAQETQYF.

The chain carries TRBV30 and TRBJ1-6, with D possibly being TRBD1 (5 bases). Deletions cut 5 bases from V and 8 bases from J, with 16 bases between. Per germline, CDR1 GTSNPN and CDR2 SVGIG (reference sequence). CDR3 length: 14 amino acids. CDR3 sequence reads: CAWALRVGDSPLHF. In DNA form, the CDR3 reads TGTGCCTGGGCGCTCAGGGTAGGCGATTCACCCCTCCACTTT.

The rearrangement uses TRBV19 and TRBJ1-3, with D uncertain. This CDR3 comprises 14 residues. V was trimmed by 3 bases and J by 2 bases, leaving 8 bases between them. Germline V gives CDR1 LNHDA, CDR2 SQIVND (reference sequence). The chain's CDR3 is CASSIGRAGNTIYF. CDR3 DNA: TGTGCCAGTAGTATCGGGAGGGCTGGAAACACCATATATTTT.

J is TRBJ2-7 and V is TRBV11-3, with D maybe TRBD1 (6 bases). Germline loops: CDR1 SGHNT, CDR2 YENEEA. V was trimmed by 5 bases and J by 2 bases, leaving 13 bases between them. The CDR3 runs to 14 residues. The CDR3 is CASSPRGGPYEQYF. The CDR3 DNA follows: TGTGCCAGCAGCCCTCGAGGGGGTCCCTACGAGCAGTACTTC. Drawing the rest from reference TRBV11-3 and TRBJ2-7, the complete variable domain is EAGVVQSPRYKIIEKKQPVAFWCNPISGHNTLYWYLQNLGQGPELLIRYENEEAVDDSQLPKDRFSAERLKGVDSTLKIQPAELGDSAVYLCASSPRGGPYEQYFGPGTRLTVT.